The T cell receptor (beta chain) under discussion was sequenced for a study of shared clonotypes between healthy human individuals. General observations from the study: The rarefaction results pointed to incomplete sorted-subset sequencing despite large depth.

For this clone: Its antigen is unknown.

CD45RO-negative cells were positively selected for CCR7, leaving out terminally differentiated effector memory CD45RA+ cells. Only Caucasian adults living in Nashville, Tennessee made up the donor group. The V gene lost 1 base and the J gene lost 0 bases, with 7 bases spanning the gap. This CDR3 contains 15 residues. The germline CDR1 and CDR2 sequences are LNHDA and SQIVND (reference sequence). Assay execution proceeded at the deep level. The table came from immunoSEQ multiplex PCR; TCRdb's copy has only in-frame clones and leaves some out. The data contain 800,000 or so clones, about 96% of them seen just once; the ten biggest clones take up less than 0.25%.

The chain is built from TRBV19 and TRBJ2-1; D is unclear. Input material: naive CD8+ T cells sorted from blood. This receptor was taken from a man between 25 and 39 years old in good health. The CDR3 is CASSIGRNSYNEQFF. The CDR3 nucleotides are TGTGCCAGTAGTATAGGCAGGAACTCCTACAATGAGCAGTTCTTC.